This T cell receptor (beta chain) was sequenced in a study of blood T cell repertoires in COVID-19. TCRdb keeps only in-frame clones here, not all; method: immunoSEQ multiplex PCR. The top ten clones hold 4% to 6% of a sample with about 300,000 clones, around nine tenths of them seen once. This clone was seen a single time. Cohort 3 recovered donors had two negative PCRs, clearance, or symptom resolution. The CDR3 length is 16 residues. V was pared by 4 bases and J by 4 bases, with 17 bases between. In germline, CDR1 is SNHLY, CDR2 FYNNEI. This clonotype originated in a man aged 55 to 70 who had recovered from COVID-19. The sequenced sample was PBMCs or T cells enriched from blood (not recorded which). The chain joins TRBV2 to TRBJ1-5, with D possibly TRBD1 on 6 matching bases. The CDR3 loop reads CASSGAGAGGNQPQHF. In DNA, the CDR3 is TGTGCCAGCAGTGGAGCGGGGGCCGGAGGAAATCAGCCCCAGCATTTT.